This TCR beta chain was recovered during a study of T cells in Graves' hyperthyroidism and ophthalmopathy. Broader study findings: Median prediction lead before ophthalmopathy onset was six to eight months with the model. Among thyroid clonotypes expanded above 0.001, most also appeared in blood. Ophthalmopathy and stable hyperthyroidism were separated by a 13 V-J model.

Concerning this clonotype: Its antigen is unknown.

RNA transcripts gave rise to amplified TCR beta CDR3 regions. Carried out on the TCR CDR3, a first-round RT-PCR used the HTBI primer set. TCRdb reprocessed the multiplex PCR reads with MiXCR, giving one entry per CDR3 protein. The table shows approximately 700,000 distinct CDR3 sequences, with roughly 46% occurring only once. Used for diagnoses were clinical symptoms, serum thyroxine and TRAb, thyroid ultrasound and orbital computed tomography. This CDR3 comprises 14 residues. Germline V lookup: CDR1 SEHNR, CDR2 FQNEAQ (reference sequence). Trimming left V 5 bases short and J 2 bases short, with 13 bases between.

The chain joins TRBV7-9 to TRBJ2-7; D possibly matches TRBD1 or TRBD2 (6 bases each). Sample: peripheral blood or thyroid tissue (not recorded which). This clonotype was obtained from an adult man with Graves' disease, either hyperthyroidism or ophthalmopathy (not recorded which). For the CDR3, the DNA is TGTGCCAGCAGCAAACGGGGGACAACCTACGAGCAGTACTTC. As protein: CASSKRGTTYEQYF.